The 14 T cell receptor beta chains given below trace back to one sample, sequenced in a study of T cells after yellow fever vaccination. MiXCR, applied by TCRdb to the 5' RACE reads, yields one record per CDR3 protein. The table records some 550,000 distinct CDR3 sequences, less than 20% of them present only once. The sequencing used PBMCs, collected 15 days after the yellow fever booster vaccination. Receptor source: a man aged 25-40 years who received the YFV17D yellow fever vaccine.

This chain uses TRBV20-1 with TRBJ1-5; D uncertain. The CDR3 length is 10 residues. Trimming pared 6 bases from V and 7 bases from J, leaving 7 bases between. Germline V CDR1 and CDR2: DFQATT, SNEGSKA (reference sequence). The CDR3 sequence: CSASEQPQHF. The CDR3 coding sequence is TGCAGTGCCTCCGAGCAGCCCCAGCATTTT.

This clonotype was picked up one time. The chain couples TRBV11-2 to TRBJ2-6, with 12 bases fitting TRBD2. Losses at the gene ends were 5 bases for V and 0 bases for J; bases not matched to a gene: 11. CDR3 length: 20 residues. The germline CDR1 and CDR2 sequences are SGHAT and FQNNGV. The CDR3 sequence: CASSLRGLAGPSSGANVLTF. The CDR3 region has the DNA TGTGCCAGCAGCCTTCGGGGACTAGCGGGCCCGAGCTCTGGGGCCAACGTCCTGACTTTC.

The chain has TRBV6-5 and TRBJ2-7; D gene ambiguous. Trimming shortened V by 1 base and J by 2 bases, and 9 bases separated the two germline ends. Germline V gene sequence: CDR1 MNHEY, CDR2 SVGAGI. The CDR3 extends over 14 amino acids. The CDR3 nucleotides read TGTGCCAGCAGTTACTTTGGCGCCACCTACGAGCAGTACTTC. Its protein is CASSYFGATYEQYF.

This chain links TRBV7-2 with TRBJ2-7; D unresolved. CDR1 is SGHTA and CDR2 is FQGNSA in the germline V gene. The ends were cut back, 5 bases at V and 3 bases at J, with 11 bases in the middle. The CDR3 totals 13 residues. Here the CDR3 reads CASSLDGDYEQYF. In DNA, the CDR3 is TGTGCCAGCAGCCTGGACGGAGACTACGAGCAGTACTTC.

The chain carries TRBV12-3 or TRBV12-4 and TRBJ2-6, with D tentatively TRBD1 or TRBD2 (5 bases each). Trimming shortened V by 11 bases and J by 0 bases, and 8 bases separated the two germline ends. CDR3 length: 13 amino acids. CDR3 region: CAGGDSGANVLTF. CDR3 coding DNA: TGTGCCGGGGGTGACTCTGGGGCCAACGTCCTGACTTTC.

This clonotype appeared many times. The rearrangement joins TRBV12-3 or TRBV12-4 to TRBJ2-5; D not certain. V was clipped by 1 base and J by 1 base, with 7 bases between them. This CDR3 has 14 residues. This chain's CDR3 is CASSLGDLQETQYF. DNA for the CDR3: TGTGCCAGCAGTTTAGGTGACCTCCAAGAGACCCAGTACTTC.

The V call is TRBV29-1, the J call TRBJ2-1; D not certain. This CDR3 region has 12 residues. V dropped 2 bases and J dropped 7 bases, with 9 bases sitting between them. Germline V gene data show CDR1 as SQVTM and CDR2 as ANQGSEA. The CDR3 nucleotides are TGCAGCGTTGAATTCTGGGCGAATGAGCAGTTCTTC. Its protein product is CSVEFWANEQFF.

The V call is TRBV12-3 or TRBV12-4, the J call TRBJ1-6; D is perhaps TRBD1 (6 bases). V shed 3 bases and J shed 9 bases, with 18 bases lying between them. This CDR3 spans 16 amino acids. The CDR3 reads CASSLSSGGGGSPLHF. The CDR3 nucleotides read TGTGCCAGCAGTTTGAGTTCTGGGGGAGGGGGTTCACCCCTCCACTTT.

This clonotype was seen a few times. The rearrangement uses TRBV5-1 and TRBJ2-7, with a weak D call TRBD1 (6 bases). Germline V gives CDR1 SGHRS, CDR2 YFSETQ. V gave up 4 bases and J gave up 5 bases, with 16 bases separating them. This CDR3 spans 14 amino acids. CDR3 amino acids: CASSTTGPLDEQYF. In DNA, the CDR3 is TGCGCCAGCAGCACGACAGGCCCACTAGACGAGCAGTACTTC. Complete variable domain (other parts from reference TRBV5-1 and TRBJ2-7): KAGVTQTPRYLIKTRGQQVTLSCSPISGHRSVSWYQQTPGQGLQFLFEYFSETQRNKGNFPGRFSGRQFSNSRSEMNVSTLELGDSALYLCASSTTGPLDEQYFGPGTRLTVT.

This clonotype occurred a few times. The genes are TRBV20-1 and TRBJ2-3; TRBD2 aligns across 7 bases. The junction had 6 bases not matched to a gene; V was cut back by 1 base and J by 2 bases. CDR1 and CDR2 from the germline V gene are DFQATT and SNEGSKA (reference sequence). The CDR3 sequence is 15 residues long. The CDR3 reads CSARVRSGITDTQYF. The CDR3, as DNA: TGCAGTGCTAGAGTGAGGAGCGGGATCACAGATACGCAGTATTTT.

This clonotype was observed a handful of times. The chain is built from TRBV2 and TRBJ2-7; D perhaps matches TRBD1 (6 bases). Looked up from germline, CDR1 is SNHLY and CDR2 is FYNNEI. The CDR3 length is 13 residues. Trimming shortened V by 7 bases and J by 5 bases, and 15 bases separated the two germline ends. The CDR3 DNA is TGTGCCAGCACCCACAGGGAATACGACGAGCAGTACTTC. Protein sequence: CASTHREYDEQYF.

This chain joins TRBV7-9 and TRBJ1-4; D ambiguous. The V end lost 4 bases, the J end lost 4 bases, and 7 bases lay between the germline ends. CDR1 SEHNR and CDR2 FQNEAQ come from the germline V gene (reference sequence). CDR3 size: 13 residues. DNA of the CDR3: TGTGCCAGCAGCTCCGGATTTAATGAAAAACTGTTTTTT. Translating gives CASSSGFNEKLFF. Full variable domain (remainder filled in from reference TRBV7-9 and TRBJ1-4): DTGVSQNPRHKITKRGQNVTFRCDPISEHNRLYWYRQTLGQGPEFLTYFQNEAQLEKSRLLSDRFSAERPKGSFSTLEIQRTEQGDSAMYLCASSSGFNEKLFFGSGTQLSVL.

This clonotype was recorded a few times. The genes are TRBV10-3 and TRBJ2-1; 10 nucleotides line up with TRBD1. The V gene end was trimmed by 6 bases and the J gene end by 5 bases; junction bases not matched to a gene: 4. CDR1 and CDR2 from the germline V gene are ENHRY and SYGVKD. The CDR3 runs to 14 residues. The CDR3 reads CAIRAGTGDNEQFF. In nucleotides, the CDR3 is TGTGCCATCAGGGCCGGGACAGGGGACAATGAGCAGTTCTTC.

The table lists this clonotype with a few counts. The rearrangement joins TRBV4-3 to TRBJ2-2; 8 nucleotides line up with TRBD2. This CDR3 has 15 amino acids. Germline trimming cut 4 bases from V and 6 bases from J; bases unmatched to any gene: 7. Germline CDR1 is LGHNA and CDR2 is YSLEER. The CDR3 loop reads CASSRSPGGPGELFF. In nucleotides, the CDR3 is TGCGCCAGCAGCCGGTCCCCGGGAGGGCCCGGGGAGCTGTTTTTT.